These T cell receptor beta chains were read from a single sample in a study of regulatory T cells in long-lasting Graves disease. Via MiXCR, TCRdb re-called the multiplex PCR reads, giving one row per CDR3 protein. The repertoire holds about 470,000 distinct CDR3 sequences, with about a sixth as singletons. This sample also belongs to another study, concerning T cells in Graves' hyperthyroidism and ophthalmopathy.

The sample was peripheral blood mononuclear cells (PBMCs), taken at new diagnosis, from a patient treated with antithyroid drugs. Receptor source: a man aged 40-49 years with Graves disease. The CDR3 runs from the conserved cysteine through the conserved F or W. Fields, in order: V gene, D gene, J gene, clone size, CDR3 DNA, CDR3 protein. The D gene is left open where the match is weak. Expanded clones are given a class, and other clones once, few, many or no size at all.

>TRBV30|NA|TRBJ1-5|few
TGTGCCTGGAGCAAGGGGGGGAATCAGCCCCAGCATTTT
CAWSKGGNQPQHF
>TRBV6-1|NA|TRBJ1-2|few
TGTGCCAGCAGACGACCAGGGCTTCAGGGCTACACCTTC
CASRRPGLQGYTF
>TRBV28|TRBD1|TRBJ1-5|once
TGTGCCAGCAGTCTGACAGGGAGGGCCGATCAGCCCCAGCATTTT
CASSLTGRADQPQHF
>TRBV30|NA|TRBJ1-2|NA
TGTGCCTGGAGTCCGGCGCTTAGCTATGGCTACACCTTC
CAWSPALSYGYTF
>TRBV20-1|NA|TRBJ1-5|few
TGCAGTGCTAGAGGCGGGCTGGGGGGTGGTGGCAATCAGCCCCAGCATTTT
CSARGGLGGGGNQPQHF
>TRBV6-2/TRBV6-3|TRBD1|TRBJ2-5|many
TGTGCCAGCAGTGCCACAGGGGGGCCAGAGACCCAGTACTTC
CASSATGGPETQYF
>TRBV7-6|NA|TRBJ2-1|NA
TGTGCCAGCAGCTTAGAGGCGGGAAGGGCCCACAATGAGCAGTTCTTC
CASSLEAGRAHNEQFF
>TRBV5-1|TRBD1|TRBJ2-2|few
TGCGCCAGCAGCGCGGGACAGGGGGCCGACACCGGGGAGCTGTTTTTT
CASSAGQGADTGELFF
>TRBV24-1|TRBD2|TRBJ2-3|many
TGTGCCACCAGTGATCACCCGGGACTAGCGGGAGGAAACACAGATACGCAGTATTTT
CATSDHPGLAGGNTDTQYF
>TRBV19|TRBD2|TRBJ2-7|few
TGTGCCAGTAGTACTAGCGGGATCGGCTACGAGCAGTACTTC
CASSTSGIGYEQYF
>TRBV20-1|NA|TRBJ1-6|many
TGCAGTGCTAGAGAGGGGGCCAGTCACTTACCCCTCCACTTT
CSAREGASHLPLHF
>TRBV20-1|NA|TRBJ1-1|many
TGCAGTGCTAGAGAAGTTAACCGGGACACTGAAGCTTTCTTT
CSAREVNRDTEAFF
>TRBV9|NA|TRBJ2-2|few
TGTGCCAGCAGCGCAAGGGACAAGAACACCGGGGAGCTGTTTTTT
CASSARDKNTGELFF
>TRBV7-8|NA|TRBJ1-5|many
TGTGCCAGCAGCGGCCGGACAGCAAGCAATCAGCCCCAGCATTTT
CASSGRTASNQPQHF
>TRBV24-1|NA|TRBJ2-7|many
TGTGCCACCAGTGATGCGTTCTACGAGCAGTACTTC
CATSDAFYEQYF
>TRBV11-2|NA|TRBJ1-1|many
TGTGCCAGCAGCTGGGAGGGGAGGGAGACTGAAGCTTTCTTT
CASSWEGRETEAFF
>TRBV11-2|NA|TRBJ2-7|NA
TGTGCCAGTAACCTTGGTTGGGACCACTCCTACGAGCAGTACTTC
CASNLGWDHSYEQYF
>TRBV12-3/TRBV12-4|NA|TRBJ1-5|many
TGTGCCAGCAGTTTTTCTGGTGAGCCCCAGCATTTT
CASSFSGEPQHF
>TRBV6-1|TRBD1|TRBJ2-6|NA
TGTGCCAGCAGGGGACAGGGGGTGGGCTCTGGGGCCAACGTCCTGACTTTC
CASRGQGVGSGANVLTF
>TRBV5-1|NA|TRBJ2-1|NA
TGCGCCAGCAGCTTGGGTCTGCTGGGGCCTCCTACCTACAATGAGCAGTTCTTC
CASSLGLLGPPTYNEQFF
>TRBV3-1|TRBD2|TRBJ2-5|few
TGTGCCAGCAGCCCCGGACTAGCGAGGAGAGTATACTTC
CASSPGLARRVYF
>TRBV28|NA|TRBJ1-5|many
TGTGCCAGCAGTTTCGAGCGCCTCAATCAGCCCCAGCATTTT
CASSFERLNQPQHF
>TRBV28|TRBD1|TRBJ2-1|many
TGTGCCAGCAGTTCGACAGGGGGCAGGTACAATGAGCAGTTCTTC
CASSSTGGRYNEQFF
>TRBV20-1|NA|TRBJ2-7|many
TGCAGTGCGAGAACTGGGGCGACCTACGAGCAGTACTTC
CSARTGATYEQYF
>TRBV7-6|TRBD2|TRBJ2-3|many
TGTGCCAGCAGCTTTATCAGACTAGCAGAGGAGGCCAGCACAGATACGCAGTATTTT
CASSFIRLAEEASTDTQYF
>TRBV2|NA|TRBJ2-7|many
TGTGCCAGCAGCAGGACCCTAACGTACGAGCAGTACTTC
CASSRTLTYEQYF
>TRBV20-1|NA|TRBJ2-3|many
TGCAGTGCTAGAGGCAGGGTGACAGATACGCAGTATTTT
CSARGRVTDTQYF
>TRBV5-1|NA|TRBJ1-1|NA
TGCGCCAGCACTGTGGACAGTATGAACACTGAAGCTTTCTTT
CASTVDSMNTEAFF
>TRBV12-3/TRBV12-4|NA|TRBJ2-7|NA
TGTGCCAGCAGTTTGAAGATCCCCGCGGGGCAGTACTTC
CASSLKIPAGQYF
>TRBV28|NA|TRBJ1-1|few
TGTGCCAGCAGCAACGGGGACCTTAACACTGAAGCTTTCTTT
CASSNGDLNTEAFF
>TRBV28|TRBD2|TRBJ2-7|many
TGTGCCAGCAGTTTTCCTAGCGGGCTTTTCTACGAGCAGTACTTC
CASSFPSGLFYEQYF
>TRBV28|TRBD2|TRBJ2-2|many
TGTGCCAGCAGTTTTAGCGGGAGGGGCACCGGGGAGCTGTTTTTT
CASSFSGRGTGELFF
>TRBV7-8|TRBD1|TRBJ1-5|few
TGTGCCAGCAGCCCCTTCAGGGGGCGAAGTAGTCAGCCCCAGCATTTT
CASSPFRGRSSQPQHF
>TRBV13|NA|TRBJ2-7|many
TGTGCCAGCAGCCCACCTAGAGACGTCGGATACGAGCAGTACTTC
CASSPPRDVGYEQYF
>TRBV11-2|TRBD1|TRBJ1-1|many
TGTGCCAGCTACGAGACAGGGCTAAGGGGAATGACTGAAGCTTTCTTT
CASYETGLRGMTEAFF
>TRBV6-1|TRBD1|TRBJ1-5|many
TGTGCCAGCTCCACGGGACAGGGAACTTATAGCAATCAGCCCCAGCATTTT
CASSTGQGTYSNQPQHF
>TRBV9|TRBD1|TRBJ1-2|NA
TGTGCCAGCAGCGTAGGGACAGGGGGAGGGGCCCGTCACTTC
CASSVGTGGGARHF
>TRBV10-3|TRBD1|TRBJ2-1|NA
TGTGCCATCAGTTCGGGACAGGGCTACAATGAGCAGTTCTTC
CAISSGQGYNEQFF
>TRBV19|NA|TRBJ2-1|few
TGTGCCAGTAGTATTTCCCAGGAGAGCTACAATGAGCAGTTCTTC
CASSISQESYNEQFF
>TRBV20-1|NA|TRBJ2-7|many
TGCAGTGCTAGAGACGCGGGTAGTTTTTCCTACGAGCAGTACTTC
CSARDAGSFSYEQYF
>TRBV18|NA|TRBJ2-7|many
TGTGCCAGCTCACCACCGAACCCTCACCTGGACCACGAGCAGTACTTC
CASSPPNPHLDHEQYF
>TRBV28|NA|TRBJ2-5|many
TGTGCCAGCAGCCTCGGGTGGGGGGACCAAGAGACCCAGTACTTC
CASSLGWGDQETQYF
>TRBV6-1|TRBD1|TRBJ2-2|NA
TGTGCCAGCGCACGACAGGGGGAAGCCGGGGAGCTGTTTTTT
CASARQGEAGELFF
>TRBV10-3|TRBD1|TRBJ2-1|NA
TGTGCCACCGGGGACAGGGTGGATGAGCAGTTCTTC
CATGDRVDEQFF
>TRBV28|NA|TRBJ2-7|NA
TGTGCCAGCAGGACCGGGACGGAACCCTACGAGCAGTACTTC
CASRTGTEPYEQYF
>TRBV11-2|TRBD1|TRBJ2-1|many
TGTGCCAGCAGTCAGGGACAGGGGGCGGCCAATGAGCAGTTCTTC
CASSQGQGAANEQFF
>TRBV3-1|NA|TRBJ2-2|many
TGTGCCAGCAGCCAAGAAACGAACACCGGGGAGCTGTTTTTT
CASSQETNTGELFF
>TRBV5-1|NA|TRBJ2-1|many
TGCGCCAGCAGCAACCTCGGAAGCTCCTACAATGAGCAGTTCTTC
CASSNLGSSYNEQFF
>TRBV6-1|TRBD1|TRBJ2-7|few
TGTGCCAGTTCTACAACAGGGGACTACGAGCAGTACTTC
CASSTTGDYEQYF
>TRBV7-9|TRBD2|TRBJ2-3|many
TGTGCCAGCAGCTTGGCCCCCTTAGCGGGAGGAGATACGCAGTATTTT
CASSLAPLAGGDTQYF